These 8 T cell receptor beta chains came from one sample sequenced in a study of vaccination effects on CD4 cells after COVID-19. No antigen has been identified for these receptors. Measured with immunoSEQ multiplex PCR; TCRdb has only the in-frame clones, and not every one. The sample yields approximately 74,000 clones, about 73% seen once. Investigators separated out CD4+ T cells once about eleven days of culture had passed. Of the BNT162b2 and mRNA-1273 vaccines, participants received two doses of one or the other. The source was CD4+ T cells from PBMCs cultured without peptide, collected after COVID-19 vaccination. These receptors came from a human donor who received a COVID-19 vaccine.

V gene TRBV5-1 combines with J gene TRBJ1-2; D unresolved. Trimming cost V 4 bases and J 4 bases, with 14 bases left between them. The CDR3 contains 14 residues. From germline, CDR1 is SGHRS and CDR2 YFSETQ. The CDR3 loop reads CASSLGGSVYGYTF. The CDR3 region has the DNA TGCGCCAGCAGCCTCGGTGGCTCCGTCTATGGCTACACCTTC.

The V call is TRBV27, the J call TRBJ1-1, with a tentative D call TRBD1 (5 bases). Germline V lookup: CDR1 MNHEY, CDR2 SMNVEV (reference sequence). The CDR3 spans 16 residues. The germline V and J ends were trimmed by 5 bases and 1 base, with 17 bases remaining between them. This chain's CDR3 is CASSENAGRRNTEAFF. DNA of the CDR3: TGTGCCAGCAGTGAGAATGCGGGACGGAGGAACACTGAAGCTTTCTTT.

This clone was observed a handful of times. This chain joins TRBV7-3 and TRBJ2-2; 7 bases agree with TRBD1. Germline lookup yields CDR1 SGHTA and CDR2 FQGTGA. The CDR3 totals 15 residues. The ends lost 5 bases at V and 1 base at J; junction bases unmatched: 4. The CDR3: CASSARTGNTGELFF. CDR3 nucleotide sequence: TGTGCCAGCAGCGCCAGGACAGGGAACACCGGGGAGCTGTTTTTT.

The chain uses TRBV6-5 and TRBJ1-1, with 7 bases matching TRBD1. The CDR3 runs to 14 residues. V lost 7 bases to trimming and J lost 1 base; unmatched junction nucleotides: 6. The V gene's germline CDR1 is MNHEY and CDR2 SVGAGI. The CDR3: CASTGQVWNTEAFF. In DNA form, the CDR3 reads TGTGCCAGCACCGGACAGGTTTGGAACACTGAAGCTTTCTTT.

The CDR3 region is CASSLARQETQYF. CDR3 in DNA: TGTGCCAGCAGCTTAGCCAGACAAGAGACCCAGTACTTC. V gene TRBV7-7 combines with J gene TRBJ2-5; no reliable D call. The V end lost 0 bases, the J end lost 2 bases, and 4 bases lay between the germline ends. CDR3 length: 13 residues. Germline V gene data show CDR1 as SSHAT and CDR2 as FNYEAQ (reference sequence).

The chain couples TRBV18 to TRBJ1-2, with 7 bases lining up with TRBD1. V was clipped by 5 bases and J by 3 bases; unmatched bases: 3. Per germline, CDR1 KGHSH and CDR2 LQKENI. The CDR3 length is 13 residues. CDR3 in amino acids: CASSSGTDYGYTF. The DNA of the CDR3 is TGTGCCAGCTCATCAGGGACAGACTATGGCTACACCTTC.

The CDR3 spells CASSMDRVGETQYF. CDR3 coding DNA: TGTGCCAGCTCAATGGACAGGGTGGGAGAGACCCAGTACTTC. This chain links TRBV18 with TRBJ2-5; the match to TRBD1 covers 8 bases. J was trimmed by 4 bases and V by 5 bases; bases with no gene match: 6. Germline V CDR1 and CDR2: KGHSH, LQKENI. This CDR3 has 14 residues. Filled out from reference TRBV18 and TRBJ2-5, the complete variable domain reads NAGVMQNPRHLVRRRGQEARLRCSPMKGHSHVYWYRQLPEEGLKFMVYLQKENIIDESGMPKERFSAEFPKEGPSILRIQQVVRGDSAAYFCASSMDRVGETQYFGPGTRLLVL.

The chain couples TRBV7-3 to TRBJ1-2; D might be TRBD1 (6 bases). CDR1 is SGHTA and CDR2 is FQGTGA in the germline V gene. The CDR3 is 15 amino acids. V was trimmed by 3 bases and J by 2 bases, leaving 13 bases between them. CDR3 residues: CASSFSTGPNYGYTF. CDR3 nucleotide sequence: TGTGCCAGCAGCTTTAGCACAGGGCCGAACTATGGCTACACCTTC.